This TCR beta chain originates from a study of T cell repertoires in cytomegalovirus infection. Study context: Recently identified HLA-C-restricted CMV epitopes were used, and well-studied HLA-B-restricted CMV epitopes were used as well. CMV infection and matching HLA type were both indicated by public TCR beta signatures. Study-wide findings and caveats: Summed frequency of public TCR beta families distinguished CMV carriers with the relevant HLA. CMV-specific TCR beta clonotypes restricted by HLA-C were the ones dominating the ex vivo response.

The ends lost 4 bases at V and 4 bases at J; junction bases unmatched: 3. Per germline, CDR1 LNHDA and CDR2 SQIVND (reference sequence). The CDR3 runs 14 residues. A word on this clonotype: The target antigen is unknown.

Each CDR3 protein is one row after TCRdb ran MiXCR on the reads. The sample consists of fewer than 1,000,000 distinct CDR3 sequences, about a third of them appearing once. The input for sequencing was cultured CD8+ T cells from PBMCs, taken from culture after CMV antigen stimulation. This clonotype was obtained from a human donor in good health (CMV status not recorded). Some clones in this sample may be carry-over from other donors' samples. V and J are TRBV19 and TRBJ2-3; 9 bases fit TRBD1. In DNA, the CDR3 is TGTGCCAGTAGTAGAAGGACAGGGGCAGATACGCAGTATTTT. This translates into CASSRRTGADTQYF.